The 12 T cell receptor beta chains below all came from one sample that was sequenced in a study of metastatic and nonmetastatic thyroid tumors. None of the patients had undergone any treatment ahead of thyroid surgery. TCRdb redid the clone calls on the PCR reads using MiXCR. In the table there are about 32,000 clones, about 33% of which are singletons. Source material: tumor tissue. These receptors originate from a female donor with papillary thyroid cancer or a benign thyroid nodule (not recorded which). Some clones in this sample may be carry-over from other donors' samples.

V and J are TRBV2 and TRBJ1-6; possible D gene TRBD1, 6 bases. This CDR3 contains 14 residues. V lost 2 bases and J 7 bases, leaving 9 bases between the germline ends. From germline, CDR1 is SNHLY and CDR2 FYNNEI. The CDR3 loop is CASSEQGPNSPLHF. DNA of the CDR3: TGTGCCAGCAGTGAACAGGGGCCCAATTCACCCCTCCACTTT. Filled out from reference TRBV2 and TRBJ1-6, the complete variable domain reads EPEVTQTPSHQVTQMGQEVILRCVPISNHLYFYWYRQILGQKVEFLVSFYNNEISEKSEIFDDQFSVERPDGSNFTLKIRSTKLEDSAMYFCASSEQGPNSPLHFGNGTRLTVT.

This clone has a handful of counts. The rearrangement uses TRBV12-3 or TRBV12-4 and TRBJ2-1; D unclear. The CDR3 extends over 13 amino acids. The V end was cut by 3 bases, the J end by 8 bases, with 11 bases between. This CDR3 is CASSFHWSDEQFF. The CDR3 DNA is TGTGCCAGCAGTTTCCATTGGTCCGATGAGCAGTTCTTC.

V and J are TRBV19 and TRBJ2-5; TRBD2 matches at 9 bases. The germline gives CDR1 LNHDA, CDR2 SQIVND (reference sequence). Trimming cost V 8 bases and J 2 bases; bases outside gene matches: 3. The CDR3 loop spans 13 amino acids. The CDR3 DNA reads as TGTGCCAGTGGCCTAGCGGGGCAAGAGACCCAGTACTTC. Protein product: CASGLAGQETQYF.

This clone was counted only a few times. The V gene is TRBV6-2 or TRBV6-3, the J gene TRBJ2-1; no reliable D call. The CDR3 covers 13 residues. Germline loops: CDR1 MNHEY, CDR2 SVGEGT. Trimming removed 0 bases at V and 4 bases at J, with 4 bases between. The CDR3 region is CASSYSPYNEQFF. The DNA of the CDR3 is TGTGCCAGCAGTTACTCCCCGTACAATGAGCAGTTCTTC.

The chain has TRBV5-1 and TRBJ2-3; D possibly corresponds to TRBD2 (6 bases). Deletions cut 1 base from V and 2 bases from J, with 11 bases between. Per the germline V gene, CDR1 is SGHRS and CDR2 is YFSETQ. This CDR3 is 15 amino acids long. Here the CDR3 DNA reads TGCGCCAGCAGCTTGACGGGAGCCTCCACAGATACGCAGTATTTT. Encoded protein: CASSLTGASTDTQYF.

This clone has a count of ten or more. This sequence joins TRBV6-6 and TRBJ2-2; TRBD2 matches at 14 bases. V dropped 2 bases and J dropped 0; count of bases not matched to a gene: 2. Germline V gene sequence: CDR1 MNHNY, CDR2 SVGAGI (reference sequence). The CDR3 is 18 residues long. This CDR3 is CASSYRTSGGTNTGELFF. The CDR3 DNA follows: TGTGCCAGCAGTTACAGGACTAGCGGGGGGACGAACACCGGGGAGCTGTTTTTT.

V gene TRBV11-2 combines with J gene TRBJ1-6; TRBD1 is a possible D gene (6 bases). Germline V CDR1 and CDR2: SGHAT, FQNNGV. CDR3 length: 16 residues. V lost 2 bases, J lost 7 bases, and 15 bases lay in between. The CDR3 bases are TGTGCCAGCAGCTTATCCGGGGGGGCGCTGAATTCACCCCTCCACTTT. It translates to CASSLSGGALNSPLHF.

This sequence joins TRBV7-2 and TRBJ2-1, with 8 bases that match TRBD2. From germline, CDR1 is SGHTA and CDR2 FQGNSA. The V gene end was trimmed by 2 bases and the J gene end by 4 bases; junction bases not matched to a gene: 4. The length of the CDR3 is 15 residues. CDR3 DNA sequence: TGTGCCAGCAGCTTAACGGGAGGGGTTTACAATGAGCAGTTCTTC. It codes for CASSLTGGVYNEQFF.

The gene calls are TRBV12-3 or TRBV12-4 and TRBJ2-7; 8 positions match TRBD1. The CDR3 runs to 16 residues. V trimming: 6 bases; J trimming: 4 bases; junction bases outside the gene matches: 14. The CDR3, as DNA: TGTGCCAGCAGCCCCGCTGTTGTTCAGGGGGCTTACGAGCAGTACTTC. Amino acids: CASSPAVVQGAYEQYF.

The table lists this clone with a few counts. This chain connects TRBV20-1 to TRBJ2-1; 8 nucleotides agree with TRBD1. Germline V lookup: CDR1 DFQATT, CDR2 SNEGSKA (reference sequence). The length of the CDR3 is 14 residues. V shed 5 bases, J shed 4 bases, and the junction held 7 bases outside the gene matches. The CDR3 DNA reads as TGCAGTGCTGATACCCGGGACAGGTACAATGAGCAGTTCTTC. Amino acid sequence: CSADTRDRYNEQFF.

This clone was picked up a small number of times. The genes are TRBV15 and TRBJ1-2; 7 bases match TRBD1. The CDR3 totals 11 residues. V gave up 2 bases and J gave up 10 bases; unmatched junction bases: 1. Germline values: CDR1 LNHNV, CDR2 YYDKDF (reference sequence). CDR3 amino acids: CATSRQGDYTF. The CDR3 DNA follows: TGTGCCACCAGCAGACAGGGGGACTACACCTTC.

This clone was counted between two and nine times. V gene TRBV5-1 combines with J gene TRBJ2-2; D could derive from TRBD1 or TRBD2 (6 bases each). This CDR3 spans 16 amino acids. Germline CDR1 SGHRS, CDR2 YFSETQ. The V end was cut by 0 bases, the J end by 1 base, with 10 bases between. CDR3 in DNA: TGCGCCAGCAGCTTGGGGGGGGCGATGAACACCGGGGAGCTGTTTTTT. Translation: CASSLGGAMNTGELFF.